The present TCR beta chain was sequenced within a study of cytomegalovirus exposure and HLA in healthy donors. General study findings and limits: Later analysis identified several of the most significant clusters that appeared linked to common viral pathogens.

Of note for this clone: Its antigen is undetermined.

J was trimmed by 7 bases and V by 9 bases; bases with no gene match: 14. The CDR3 extends over 15 amino acids. CDR1 and CDR2 from the germline V gene are SNHLY and FYNNEI. A multiplex PCR was run with 60 Vbeta primers and 13 Jbeta primers. Sequencing was performed with immunoSEQ multiplex PCR; in TCRdb, only in-frame clones are kept and a portion is missing. The top ten clones hold 0.2% to 0.25% of a sample with around 210,000 clones, about 85% of them seen once. The sample taken for sequencing was PBMCs. The TCR was taken from a girl aged 2 to 9 in good health and CMV-seronegative. The chain carries TRBV2 and TRBJ1-2, with TRBD1 matching over 10 bases. The CDR3 sequence is CARGTGVKTRLGYTF. CDR3 coding DNA: TGTGCCAGGGGGACAGGGGTTAAGACAAGGCTTGGCTACACCTTC.